A selection of T cell receptor beta chains follows, all from one sample in a study of technical replicates of blood from a few donors. Assay used: immunoSEQ multiplex PCR; TCRdb lists only in-frame clones, some missing. This table has around 81,000 clones, approximately 94% appearing once. The source material was T cells isolated from PBMCs. The receptors originated from a human donor in good health. CDR3s include the opening cysteine and the closing phenylalanine or tryptophan. A D gene is named only where the DNA matches it firmly. A clone size is listed for some rows: how often the clone was seen (once, few, many), or a class if it is expanded.

d_gene	v_gene	j_gene	abundance	CDR3nt	CDR3aa
TRBD2	TRBV4-3	TRBJ2-1	-	TGCGCCAGCAGCCAAGATGGGGCACTAGCGGCTTACAATGAGCAGTTCTTC	CASSQDGALAAYNEQFF
TRBD1	TRBV6-5	TRBJ2-4	-	TGTGCCAGCAGTTACTCGGGGACAGCCCCGTCCCAGTACTTC	CASSYSGTAPSQYF
-	TRBV29-1	TRBJ2-7	-	TGCAGCGTCGTGGGGGGTTGGACCTACGAGCAGTACTTC	CSVVGGWTYEQYF
-	TRBV7-9	TRBJ1-3	-	TGTGCCAGCAGCACCACACGCTCTGGAAACACCATATATTTT	CASSTTRSGNTIYF
TRBD1	TRBV9	TRBJ2-2	-	TGTGCCAGCAGCGTAGGGTTAGGCAGGGGGAGCCTTGGGGAGCTGTTTTTT	CASSVGLGRGSLGELFF
TRBD2	TRBV6-5	TRBJ2-7	-	TGTGCCAGCAGTAAACTAGCGGGAGACTACGAGCAGTACTTC	CASSKLAGDYEQYF
TRBD1	TRBV6-5	TRBJ1-2	-	TGTGCCAGCAGTTATGGACAGGTTAACTATGGCTACACCTTC	CASSYGQVNYGYTF
TRBD2	TRBV5-1	TRBJ2-1	-	TGCGCCAGCAGCTTGGGCCCTAGCGGGGTGGAGAATGAGCAGTTCTTC	CASSLGPSGVENEQFF
TRBD1	TRBV29-1	TRBJ2-7	once	TGCAGCGTTGAGGAGGGGACAGGGGAGTACGAGCAGTACTTC	CSVEEGTGEYEQYF
-	TRBV6-1	TRBJ2-5	-	TGTGCCAGCAGTGAAGCGCCGGGAAAATTTGAGACCCAGTACTTC	CASSEAPGKFETQYF
-	TRBV13	TRBJ2-7	-	TGTGCCAGCAGCTTAGGGGACACCCTCTCCTACGAGCAGTACTTC	CASSLGDTLSYEQYF
-	TRBV13	TRBJ1-2	-	TGTGCCAGCAGCTTAGATTCCTCGGAGACAGCATCTAACTATGGCTACACCTTC	CASSLDSSETASNYGYTF
-	TRBV28	TRBJ1-1	once	TGTGCCAGCAGCTCATACAGGAACACTGAAGCTTTCTTT	CASSSYRNTEAFF
-	TRBV21-1	TRBJ2-7	-	TGTGCCAGCAGCAAAGCTTTCAAGGGCGGGGACTTC	CASSKAFKGGDF
-	TRBV7-9	TRBJ2-7	-	TGTGCCAGCAGCGGAGCCGGGACATATACTTTACATTACGAGCAGTACTTC	CASSGAGTYTLHYEQYF
-	TRBV6-1	TRBJ2-7	-	TGTGCCAGCAGTGGGACAGAGGCCTACGAGCAGTACTTC	CASSGTEAYEQYF
TRBD2	TRBV4-3	TRBJ2-1	-	TGCGCCAGCAGCCAAGTACTAGCGGGAGCTTACAATGAGCAGTTCTTC	CASSQVLAGAYNEQFF
-	TRBV6-5	TRBJ2-1	-	TGTGCCAGCAGTTTATCGTCAGGGGCGAGGGATGAGCAGTTCTTC	CASSLSSGARDEQFF
-	TRBV11-3	TRBJ1-1	-	TGTGCCAGCAGCTTGGGACACCCCATGAACACTGAAGCTTTCTTT	CASSLGHPMNTEAFF
TRBD2	TRBV9	TRBJ2-7	-	TGTGCCAGCAGCGTAGGGGGGACTAGCGGGGCCTCCTACGAGCAGTACTTC	CASSVGGTSGASYEQYF
TRBD1	TRBV5-6	TRBJ2-1	-	TGTGCCAGCAGTCCACTACAGGGGGGCTCCTACAATGAGCAGTTCTTC	CASSPLQGGSYNEQFF
TRBD2	TRBV7-9	TRBJ2-1	-	TGTGCCAGCAGCTTCCCCGGGACTAGCGGGAGAGGATTCAATGAGCAGTTCTTC	CASSFPGTSGRGFNEQFF
-	TRBV10-3	TRBJ2-7	once	TGTGCCATCAGTGAGTCCGGCAGGGAAGGCGGCTACGAGCAGTACTTC	CAISESGREGGYEQYF
TRBD2	TRBV7-9	TRBJ2-7	-	TGTGCCAGCAGCTTAGGACTAGCTGAATCCTACGAGCAGTACTTC	CASSLGLAESYEQYF
-	TRBV14	TRBJ1-2	-	TGTGCCAGCAGCCAAGTAGCTAACTATGGCTACACCTTC	CASSQVANYGYTF
TRBD2	TRBV9	TRBJ2-5	-	TGTGCCAGCAGCGGGACTAGCGGGGGAGAGACCCAGTACTTC	CASSGTSGGETQYF
-	TRBV28	TRBJ2-1	-	TGTGCCAGCAGTTATATAGAAACCTCCTACAATGAGCAGTTCTTC	CASSYIETSYNEQFF
-	TRBV7-6	TRBJ1-5	-	TGTGCCAGCAGCTCCCTCGGGGGACCGGCCGGGTCGCCCCAGCATTTT	CASSSLGGPAGSPQHF
TRBD2	TRBV30	TRBJ2-7	once	TGTGCCTGGACCCATCGGGAGGCCACGGGAGAGCAGTACTTC	CAWTHREATGEQYF
TRBD1	TRBV10-1	TRBJ1-1	-	TGCGCCAGCAGTCAGCTCCCAGGGGGCTTTGCTTTCTTT	CASSQLPGGFAFF
TRBD2	TRBV5-8	TRBJ2-3	-	TGTGCCAGCAGCTTAGCACTAGCGACAGATACGCAGTATTTT	CASSLALATDTQYF
-	TRBV5-6	TRBJ1-2	-	TGTGCCAGCAGCACCATCAGGGTGCGGGGCTACACCTTC	CASSTIRVRGYTF
TRBD1	TRBV7-9	TRBJ2-2	-	TGTGCCAGCAGCAGCGGACAGGGGCCCGGGGAGCTGTTTTTT	CASSSGQGPGELFF
TRBD2	TRBV30	TRBJ2-7	-	TGTGCCTGGAACGGGGGTAGCGGGACCGTTTCCTACGAGCAGTACTTC	CAWNGGSGTVSYEQYF
-	TRBV11-1	TRBJ1-1	-	TGTGCCAGCAGCTTGGGAGGGGACACTGAAGCTTTCTTT	CASSLGGDTEAFF
TRBD1	TRBV25-1	TRBJ2-5	-	TGTGCCAGCAGTGTTCCCAGGGGGTACCAAGAGACCCAGTACTTC	CASSVPRGYQETQYF
TRBD2	TRBV2	TRBJ2-7	-	TGTGCCAGCAGTCGAGGCGGGGGGGACTTCTCCTACGAGCAGTACTTC	CASSRGGGDFSYEQYF
-	TRBV21-1	TRBJ1-1	-	TGTGCCAGCACCTCTGAGGGAGGGTCCACTGAAGCTTTCTTT	CASTSEGGSTEAFF
-	TRBV18	TRBJ2-5	-	TGTGCCAGCTCACCCGGACAGCAAGAGACCCAGTACTTC	CASSPGQQETQYF
TRBD2	TRBV7-9	TRBJ2-5	-	TGTGCCAGCAGCGGACAGCGGGAGGGCCAAGAGACCCAGTACTTC	CASSGQREGQETQYF
-	TRBV5-4	TRBJ2-7	-	TGTGCCAGCAGCTTGGATGGCGGGAACTACGAGCAGTACTTC	CASSLDGGNYEQYF
TRBD2	TRBV7-9	TRBJ2-7	-	TGTGCCAGCAGCTTACCCACGGGGGGTGCCTACGAGCAGTACTTC	CASSLPTGGAYEQYF
TRBD1	TRBV27	TRBJ1-5	-	TGTGCCAGCAGTTGGGACAGGGGTTCTCAGCCCCAGCATTTT	CASSWDRGSQPQHF
TRBD2	TRBV28	TRBJ2-1	-	TGTGCCAGCAGTTTCGTCCTAGCGGGGTACAATGAGCAGTTCTTC	CASSFVLAGYNEQFF
-	TRBV11-2	TRBJ2-2	-	TGTGCCAGCAGCCCTGGTGGGGGCCGGGAGCTGTTTTTT	CASSPGGGRELFF
TRBD2	TRBV7-3	TRBJ2-2	-	TGTGCCAGCAGCTTAAATGCGGGAGGGAACACCGGGGAGCTGTTTTTT	CASSLNAGGNTGELFF
TRBD2	TRBV2	TRBJ2-3	-	TGTGCCAGCAGGGGACTAGCGGGCTGGACAGATACGCAGTATTTT	CASRGLAGWTDTQYF
-	TRBV5-6	TRBJ2-7	-	TGTGCCAGCAGCCTTCCGCCAACCGGGACACGGGACGAGCAGTACTTC	CASSLPPTGTRDEQYF
-	TRBV2	TRBJ2-7	-	TGTGCCAGCAGTGAAGCGAAAATGGCAGTTTACGAGCAGTACTTC	CASSEAKMAVYEQYF
TRBD2	TRBV6-1	TRBJ2-1	-	TGTGCCACTGAAGCGGGATTCATAGATGAGCAGTTCTTC	CATEAGFIDEQFF
-	TRBV6-5	TRBJ1-5	-	TGTGCCAGCAGTTACTCGAGCGGGGAACGGCCCCAGCATTTT	CASSYSSGERPQHF
-	TRBV29-1	TRBJ2-6	-	TGCAGCGTTGGGACGGGGGACCCGCGCTCTGGGGCCAACGTCCTGACTTTC	CSVGTGDPRSGANVLTF